These T cell receptor beta chains were read from a single sample in a study of blood T cell repertoires in COVID-19. The method was immunoSEQ multiplex PCR; TCRdb's version includes in-frame clones alone and lacks a portion of them. Of around 330,000 clones listed, more than 70% are singletons. The sequencing input was peripheral blood. These receptors were taken from a woman aged 25 to 45 with COVID-19, enrolled during active disease. Each CDR3 is given with its conserved first and last residue. D genes are given only for firm matches. Clone size, where shown, is once, few, many, or a class for clones that have expanded.

V	size	D	J	CDR3	DNA
TRBV19	once	TRBD1	TRBJ1-2	CASRPTGTGGHYGYTF	TGTGCCAGTAGGCCAACCGGGACAGGGGGCCACTATGGCTACACCTTC
TRBV29-1	-	TRBD1	TRBJ2-5	CSVRRARTGEKETQYF	TGCAGCGTCAGAAGGGCCCGGACAGGGGAGAAGGAGACCCAGTACTTC
TRBV12-3/TRBV12-4	-	-	TRBJ2-1	CASTYYNEQFF	TGTGCCAGCACCTACTACAATGAGCAGTTCTTC
TRBV6-5	-	-	TRBJ2-3	CASGRQRTDTQYF	TGTGCCAGCGGGAGGCAGCGCACAGATACGCAGTATTTT
TRBV6-1	-	TRBD2	TRBJ2-2	CASSETSSGELFF	TGTGCCAGCAGTGAGACTAGCAGCGGGGAGCTGTTTTTT
TRBV4-1	-	-	TRBJ1-2	CASSQPQGWQRYRGNYGYTF	TGCGCCAGCAGCCAACCCCAAGGGTGGCAGCGATACAGAGGGAACTATGGCTACACCTTC
TRBV10-3	-	TRBD1	TRBJ1-1	CAISEQPGQGGNTEAFF	TGTGCCATCAGTGAGCAGCCGGGACAGGGTGGTAACACTGAAGCTTTCTTT
TRBV27	-	-	TRBJ1-3	CASSLLGPGNTIYF	TGTGCCAGCAGTTTATTGGGGCCTGGAAACACCATATATTTT
TRBV7-2	-	TRBD2	TRBJ2-5	CASSSPGLGVAQYF	TGTGCCAGCAGCTCGCCGGGACTAGGGGTGGCCCAGTACTTC
TRBV25-1	few	TRBD1	TRBJ1-2	CARDRGCYGYTF	TGTGCCAGGGACAGGGGATGCTATGGCTACACCTTC
TRBV9	-	TRBD1	TRBJ2-2	CASSVITPGQGVDTGELFF	TGTGCCAGCAGCGTCATCACGCCGGGACAGGGGGTGGACACCGGGGAGCTGTTTTTT
TRBV5-1	-	-	TRBJ1-1	CASSLARSTGNTEAFF	TGCGCCAGCAGCTTGGCCCGGAGTACTGGAAACACTGAAGCTTTCTTT
TRBV7-9	-	-	TRBJ2-2	CASSLAPGGTGELFF	TGTGCCAGCAGCTTAGCTCCCGGGGGAACCGGGGAGCTGTTTTTT
TRBV13	-	-	TRBJ1-2	CASSLGPGRGPTNGYTF	TGTGCCAGCAGCTTAGGCCCGGGCAGGGGCCCCACTAATGGCTACACCTTC
TRBV19	-	TRBD1	TRBJ1-5	CASSIAGGLINQPQHF	TGTGCCAGTAGTATTGCAGGGGGCCTAATCAATCAGCCCCAGCATTTT
TRBV3-1/TRBV3-2	-	TRBD1	TRBJ1-1	CASSQGDRGRTEAFF	TGTGCCAGCAGCCAGGGGGACAGGGGGCGGACTGAAGCTTTCTTT
TRBV14	few	-	TRBJ2-5	CASSQENYRQETQYF	TGTGCCAGCAGCCAAGAGAACTACCGCCAAGAGACCCAGTACTTC
TRBV7-9	-	-	TRBJ1-4	CASSSGEGISEKLFF	TGTGCCAGCAGCTCCGGGGAGGGTATTAGTGAAAAACTGTTTTTT
TRBV4-1	-	-	TRBJ1-1	CASSDRGRGNTEAFF	TGCGCCAGCAGCGATCGGGGTCGGGGGAACACTGAAGCTTTCTTT
TRBV7-9	-	TRBD1	TRBJ2-1	CASGRTGLDEQFF	TGTGCCAGCGGACGGACAGGGTTGGATGAGCAGTTCTTC
TRBV27	-	-	TRBJ1-4	CASSLGRATNEKLFF	TGTGCCAGCAGTTTAGGCAGGGCAACTAATGAAAAACTGTTTTTT
TRBV7-8	-	TRBD2	TRBJ2-2	CASSLRTSHTGELFF	TGTGCCAGCAGCTTACGGACTAGCCACACCGGGGAGCTGTTTTTT
TRBV4-2	-	TRBD2	TRBJ2-7	CASSPRLAGSYEQYF	TGTGCCAGCAGCCCCAGACTAGCGGGCTCCTACGAGCAGTACTTC
TRBV5-8	-	-	TRBJ2-3	CASSLYGVTDTQYF	TGTGCCAGCAGCTTGTATGGAGTCACAGATACGCAGTATTTT
TRBV5-1	-	-	TRBJ1-2	CASSPGTLYGYTF	TGCGCCAGCAGCCCCGGGACTCTCTATGGCTACACCTTC